This entry features one T cell receptor (beta chain) sequence. This receptor's antigen is unknown. Qualities for individual bases were not recorded, and no much larger clone is one base off. Per the germline V gene (reference sequence), SGHAT is the CDR1 and FQDESV is the CDR2. The V end loses 8 bases and the J end loses 5 bases, and a stretch of 25 bases separates them. Spanning cysteine to phenylalanine, the CDR3 consists of 16 amino acids. The read is trimmed to its CDR3 DNA, 48 bases read in frame from base 1. The receptor library was made with the immunoSEQ multiplex PCR assay. The multiplex PCR relied on a mix of 60 forward primers for TCR Vbeta segments and 13 reverse primers for TCR Jbeta segments. The CDR3 region of rearranged TCR beta genes was amplified from genomic DNA by a multiplex PCR assay. On the Illumina HiSeq System, the amplified TCR beta libraries were sequenced as 87-base-pair reads. The paper's processing steps were these. A later analysis tallied roughly 78 million unique TCR beta chains across the 640 or so repertoires, and some 12 million of those chains were shared by two or more donors. Raw reads were error-corrected and collapsed into unique sequences by a nearest-neighbor algorithm in which closely related sequences were merged to remove PCR and sequencing errors. V, D and J gene segments were assigned by aligning CDR3 sequences to IMGT reference sequences. For a sequence to be retained, a match of at least six nucleotides to both a V gene segment and a J gene segment was required. A rearrangement counted as productive if the CDR3 had no stop codons and remained in frame with V and J, and every other rearrangement counted as non-productive. CDR3 was defined according to IMGT convention as the region running from the second conserved V-encoded cysteine to the conserved J-encoded phenylalanine. The earlier analysis of approximately 500 of the donors excluded sequences that lacked an unambiguous match to a single V gene segment. In an earlier analysis of some 590 of the donors, a V segment was called functional when productive rearrangements were above 56.7%, and segregating when the standard deviation between donors exceeded 5%. A statistical classification framework was developed to diagnose cytomegalovirus status using the catalog of TCR beta chain sequences. In a later analysis, V and J genes were assigned by comparing TCR nucleotide sequences against IMGT/GENE-DB human TR gene sequences. A later analysis assigned CDR3 sequences and most-parsimonious VDJ recombination scenarios with the TCRdist pipeline. In a later analysis, every TCR beta chain was defined by the combination of its CDR3 amino acid sequence and its V-gene family, and reads without a unique V-gene family were dropped. As a way to deal with suspected cross-contamination and a sequencing artifact, a later analysis dropped 450 to 600 nucleotide sequences that were highly shared and had low generation probability. In a later analysis, a clonal expansion index was calculated for each public chain from normalized within-repertoire ranks of inferred template counts. In a later analysis, generation probabilities were computed with a VDJ recombination model fitted to out-of-frame rearrangements, and the resulting probabilities were checked against IGoR. Hypergeometric tests were used in a later analysis to score TCR-TCR, TCR-HLA and TCR-CMV co-occurrence, with a repertoire-size bias correction applied to the TCR pairs. A later analysis estimated false discovery rates by permuting HLA or CMV assignments 20 times. In a later analysis, co-occurring TCRs were grouped using DBSCAN, with TCRdist sequence similarity added in when clustering inside HLA-allele-positive subsets. Co-occurrence clustering excluded repertoires with fewer than 30,000 or more than 120,000 public chains, plus five with anomalous nucleotide sharing. In its TCRdb copy, this immuneACCESS table keeps in-frame sequences only and misses some clones. Where compared with another copy, unresolved V genes explain less than half of these, and the others have no known cause. That table gives V, J and clone size, and the DNA gave D and trimming. Within this sample are roughly 140,000 clones, with approximately 82% of them counted one time only. The ten largest clones add up to under 8% of the sample.

The cohort comprised 550 to 700 healthy bone marrow donors. Cohort members were all nominally healthy when sampled, although unrecorded immune exposures were likely present. The donor was CMV seropositive and was included in the group of some 290 seropositive cohort members. A peripheral blood sample was collected from each donor, and TCR beta sequencing was performed on peripheral blood mononuclear cells. Genomic DNA extraction from the blood cell samples was performed with the Qiagen DNeasy Blood Extraction Kit. The sample originates from a study of cytomegalovirus exposure and HLA in healthy donors (dated by TCRdb to about 2017). General notes on the study: An earlier analysis of approximately 640 of the donors reported approximately 300 Gb of sequence data and roughly 110 million unique TCR beta sequences from about 180 million T cells. In a later analysis, previously published TCR beta repertoires from roughly 710 donors were re-analyzed and high-resolution HLA genotyping was added so that TCR occurrence patterns could be studied. Alongside the repertoire data, information on donor age, sex, ethnicity and CMV serostatus was compiled. Approximately 300 gigabases of sequencing data and around 85 million unique TCR sequences made up an early release that covered some 640 HLA-typed donors. Among 300 to 500 genotyped donors of the cohort, an average of about 240,000 unique TCR beta nucleotide sequences was sequenced per donor, of which about 19% were non-productive. An earlier analysis of several hundred of the donors applied high-throughput TCR beta sequencing to assess whether each TCR beta V gene segment acted as functional or pseudogenic. Besides the first cohort of approximately 710 subjects, a separate validation cohort made up of 90 to 150 different subjects was used. HLA typing covered class I and class II loci at four-digit resolution. Four or five DR-DQ haplotypes were treated as single units for association and clustering because of strong linkage in the cohort. All discovery cohort repertoires had been generated using a single sequencing platform. A later genetic analysis took genome-wide SNP genotypes for about three fifths of the roughly 700 donors and used that subset as a discovery cohort. The study aimed to test whether cataloging public T cell receptors could reveal signatures of past pathogen exposure. Using immunosequencing, the study profiled T cell repertoires from 500 to 800 subjects and related those repertoires to cytomegalovirus serostatus. The later analysis used no new phenotypic data to find candidate immune exposures, relying instead on TCR beta sequences and their occurrence across donors. The number of donors typed differed by locus, with about 629-630 for A, B, C, DRB1 and DQB1, roughly 550 for DQA1, some 570 for DPA1, and under 490 for DPB1. Of the roughly 420 genotyped donors, 81% were placed in the genetic ancestry cluster associated with self-reported Caucasian donors. To predict cytomegalovirus infection status, the study combined high-throughput TCR immunosequencing, statistical association of individual TCRs with disease status, and machine learning. Study-wide conclusions, independent of this receptor: Broadly in line with IMGT annotations, most TCR beta V segments showed up in productive rearrangements about 90% or about 30% of the time in an earlier analysis of under 700 of the donors. A group of highly shared sequence variants was considered likely to be a technical artifact of the sequencing pipeline. Some IMGT-functional V segments, including TRBV6-2 and TRBV6-3, could not be told apart with the 87-base-pair reads, so those segments were excluded. A later analysis found that HLA-associated TCR beta chains were more clonally expanded and had lower generation probabilities than equally common non-associated chains. Assigning TCR associations to individual alleles was difficult when HLA alleles, especially DR and DQ, strongly co-occurred. A later analysis found that most CMV-associated TCR beta chains appeared HLA-restricted, with HLA associations seemingly driven largely by CMV exposure. At a false discovery rate of 0.05, a later analysis linked 15,000 to 20,000 TCR beta sequences to specific HLA alleles. The earlier analysis of 587 of the donors excluded fewer than 20 rarely observed V segments, including chromosome 9 orphons, because counts were too low. Linkage disequilibrium might explain the correlated functional status among segregating V segments, but an unknown experimental factor could not be ruled out. Because HLA typing was missing for some donors at each locus, association tests included only the typed subset. Cytomegalovirus status was reported to be diagnosed by the classifier with high specificity and sensitivity in both the original and validation cohorts. In vitro tests confirmed that a few of the cytomegalovirus-associated TCR beta chains recognize cytomegalovirus antigens. In a later analysis, TCR association rates were found to vary across HLA loci, with the most associated TCRs seen for DRB1 alleles and the fewest for HLA-C alleles. A further reported finding was that TCR beta sequences accurately predicted the HLA-A and HLA-B alleles for most subjects in the first cohort. According to the authors, the approach could potentially be generalized to other disease states and immunological phenotypes. This cohort had only TCR beta chains sequenced, and the lack of alpha or paired-chain data limited which features could be detected. The study listed 164 TCR beta chains as associated with cytomegalovirus. Most TCR sequences were seen in very few donors, while some public TCRs were found in many individuals. A later analysis reported that several top co-occurrence clusters appeared linked to parvovirus B19, influenza, CMV and Epstein-Barr virus. Immune exposure information for the cohort was limited to CMV serostatus. Sequencing depth was assumed to be roughly uniform across donors in the presence/absence analyses, though that assumption may not hold. An association between a missense DCLRE1C variant and V-gene and J-gene trimming of TCR beta chains was found in a later genetic analysis and replicated in an independent cohort. According to a later genetic analysis, donors in an Asian-associated ancestry cluster had fewer N-insertions in productive TCRs than the roughly 670-donor mean.

This clonotype was sampled from a woman aged 45-60 years in good health and CMV-seropositive. The material sequenced was PBMCs. This receptor chain uses TRBV11-1 and TRBJ2-7, with the D gene not clear enough to name. The CDR3 corresponds to CASLKCISKEFHEQYF. The DNA is TGTGCCAGCCTCAAATGTATAAGCAAGGAGTTCCACGAGCAGTACTTC.